A single sample is the source of the 2 T cell receptor beta chains below, sequenced in a study of molecular identifiers for immune sequencing clone quantification (dated by TCRdb to 2017 to 2018). The protocol used for the library was PCR. The data were produced on an Illumina HiSeq 4000. The public reads were reprocessed in TCRdb via fastp at Q25 and MiXCR, keeping in-frame beta chains. Merged by CDR3 protein, the rows form single entries marked with the most common genes and DNA. The sample table lists 550,000 to 750,000 distinct CDR3 sequences, 15% to 20% of them with a count of one. Clones ranked in the top ten supply about 0.9% of the sample. Sequenced material: naive CD8+ T cells from blood, with Jurkat cell RNA spiked in. In light of the paper, this sample's cell subset or site label describes: FACS-sorted CD8+CD4-CCR7+CD45RA+ naive T cells. The receptors shown here come from a human donor in good health. Some libraries in this study had Jurkat cell RNA spiked in.

This clonotype was seen a few times. The junction and the germline gene differ at one end; a read error may be behind it. The CDR3 coding sequence is TGTGCCAGCAGCTTGGGAGCCCCTAACGAGGCCTTC. Its translation is CASSLGAPNEAF. V is TRBV5-6 and J is TRBJ1-2; D remains unclear. The CDR3 is 12 amino acids. The germline gives CDR1 SGHDT, CDR2 YYEEEE.

In its sample, this clonotype was seen many times. The J gene is TRBJ2-3, the V gene TRBV4-1; D not resolved. This CDR3 comprises 13 residues. Trimming shortened V by 2 bases and J by 2 bases, and 5 bases separated the two germline ends. The germline V gene encodes CDR1 MGHRA and CDR2 YSYEKL. The CDR3 region is CASSQPLTDTQYF. CDR3 sequence (DNA): TGCGCCAGCAGCCAACCTCTCACAGATACGCAGTATTTT.